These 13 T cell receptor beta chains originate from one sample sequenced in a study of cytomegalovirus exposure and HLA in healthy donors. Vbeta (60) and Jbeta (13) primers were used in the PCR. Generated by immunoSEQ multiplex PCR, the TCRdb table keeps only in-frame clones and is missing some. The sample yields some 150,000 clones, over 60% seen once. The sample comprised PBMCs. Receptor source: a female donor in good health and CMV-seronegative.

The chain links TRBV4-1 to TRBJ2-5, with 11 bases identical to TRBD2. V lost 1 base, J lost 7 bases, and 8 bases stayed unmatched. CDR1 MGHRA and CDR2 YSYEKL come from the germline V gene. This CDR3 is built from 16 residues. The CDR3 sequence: CASSQVPLAGVATQYF. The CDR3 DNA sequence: TGCGCCAGCAGCCAAGTTCCACTAGCGGGAGTTGCGACCCAGTACTTC.

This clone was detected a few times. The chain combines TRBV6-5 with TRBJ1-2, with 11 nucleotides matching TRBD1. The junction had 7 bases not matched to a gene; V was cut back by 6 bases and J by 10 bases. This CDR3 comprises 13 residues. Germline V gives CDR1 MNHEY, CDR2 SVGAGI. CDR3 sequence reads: CASSTGTGGAYTF. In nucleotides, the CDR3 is TGTGCCAGCAGCACCGGGACAGGGGGAGCCTACACCTTC.

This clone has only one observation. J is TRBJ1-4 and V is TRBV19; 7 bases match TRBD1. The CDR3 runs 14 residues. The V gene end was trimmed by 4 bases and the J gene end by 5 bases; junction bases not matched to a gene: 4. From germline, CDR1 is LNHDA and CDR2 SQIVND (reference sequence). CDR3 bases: TGTGCCAGTAGTACGATACAGGGGAATGAAAAACTGTTTTTT. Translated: CASSTIQGNEKLFF.

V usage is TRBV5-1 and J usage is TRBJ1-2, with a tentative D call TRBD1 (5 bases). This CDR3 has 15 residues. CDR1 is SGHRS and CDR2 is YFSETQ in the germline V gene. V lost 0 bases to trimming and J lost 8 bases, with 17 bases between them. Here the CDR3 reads CASSLEGREYLGYTF. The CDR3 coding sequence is TGCGCCAGCAGCTTGGAAGGCAGGGAATACTTAGGCTACACCTTC.

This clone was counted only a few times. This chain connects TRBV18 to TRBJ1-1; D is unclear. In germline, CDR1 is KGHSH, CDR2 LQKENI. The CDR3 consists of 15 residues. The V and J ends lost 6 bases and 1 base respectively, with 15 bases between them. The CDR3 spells CASSPLSEKNTEAFF. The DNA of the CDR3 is TGTGCCAGCTCCCCATTGAGCGAGAAGAACACTGAAGCTTTCTTT.

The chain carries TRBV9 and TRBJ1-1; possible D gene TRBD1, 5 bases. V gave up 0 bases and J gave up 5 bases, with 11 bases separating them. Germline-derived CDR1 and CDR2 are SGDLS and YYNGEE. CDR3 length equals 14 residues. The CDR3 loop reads CASSVAGGGTEAFF. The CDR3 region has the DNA TGTGCCAGCAGCGTAGCGGGCGGGGGAACTGAAGCTTTCTTT.

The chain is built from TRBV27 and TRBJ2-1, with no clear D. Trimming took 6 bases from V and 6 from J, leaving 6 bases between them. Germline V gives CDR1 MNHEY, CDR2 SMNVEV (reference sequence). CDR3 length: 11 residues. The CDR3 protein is CASSVLNEQFF. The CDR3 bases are TGTGCCAGCAGCGTTCTCAATGAGCAGTTCTTC.

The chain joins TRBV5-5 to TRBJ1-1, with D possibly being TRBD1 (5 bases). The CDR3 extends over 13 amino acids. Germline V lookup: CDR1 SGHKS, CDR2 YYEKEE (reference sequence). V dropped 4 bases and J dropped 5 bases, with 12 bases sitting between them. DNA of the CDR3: TGTGCCAGCAGCCCAGTCCGGGGGACTGAAGCTTTCTTT. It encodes CASSPVRGTEAFF.

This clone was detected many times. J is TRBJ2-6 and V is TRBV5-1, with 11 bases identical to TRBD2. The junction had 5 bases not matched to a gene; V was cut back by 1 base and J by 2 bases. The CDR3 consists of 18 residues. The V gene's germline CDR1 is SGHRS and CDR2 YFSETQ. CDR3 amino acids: CASSLIRLAGPGANVLTF. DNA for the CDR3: TGCGCCAGCAGCTTGATCCGACTAGCGGGACCTGGGGCCAACGTCCTGACTTTC.

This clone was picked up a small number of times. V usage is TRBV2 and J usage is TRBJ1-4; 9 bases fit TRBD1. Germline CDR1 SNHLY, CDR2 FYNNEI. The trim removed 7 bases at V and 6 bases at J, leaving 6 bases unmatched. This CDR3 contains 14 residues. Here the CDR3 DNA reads TGTGCCAGCAATAGGGACAGGGTGGATGAAAAACTGTTTTTT. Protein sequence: CASNRDRVDEKLFF.

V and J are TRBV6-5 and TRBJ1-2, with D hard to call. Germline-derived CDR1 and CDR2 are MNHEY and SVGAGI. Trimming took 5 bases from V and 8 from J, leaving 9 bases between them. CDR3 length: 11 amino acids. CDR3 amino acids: CASSTLGGYTF. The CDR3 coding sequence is TGTGCCAGCAGTACCCTCGGGGGCTACACCTTC.

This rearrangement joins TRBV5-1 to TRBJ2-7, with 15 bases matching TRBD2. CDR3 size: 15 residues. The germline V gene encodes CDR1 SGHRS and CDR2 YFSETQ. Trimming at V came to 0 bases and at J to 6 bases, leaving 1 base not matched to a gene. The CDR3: CASSLGGLAGGEQYF. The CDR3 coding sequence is TGCGCCAGCAGCTTGGGGGGACTAGCGGGAGGCGAGCAGTACTTC.

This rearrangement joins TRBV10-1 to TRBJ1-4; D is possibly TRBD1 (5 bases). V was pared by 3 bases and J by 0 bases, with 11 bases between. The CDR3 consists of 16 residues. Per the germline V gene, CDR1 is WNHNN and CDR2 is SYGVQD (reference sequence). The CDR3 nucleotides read TGCGCCAGCAGTGAAGCCCGCAGGGCAACTAATGAAAAACTGTTTTTT. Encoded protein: CASSEARRATNEKLFF.